Below, 5 T cell receptor beta chains from the same sample are listed, as sequenced in a study of monozygotic twins with inflammatory bowel disease. TCRdb derives one entry per CDR3 protein from the 5' RACE reads, leaving out DNA. In total, the table holds some 150,000 distinct CDR3 sequences. Sequencing used blood. These receptor sequences come from a human donor with ulcerative colitis or Crohn's disease, or a healthy co-twin of an affected twin (not recorded which).

The chain uses TRBV4-2 and TRBJ1-5. In germline, CDR1 is LGHNA, CDR2 YNFKEQ. This CDR3 is built from 15 residues. This CDR3 reads CASSQQQEGNQPQHF.

The CDR3 sequence: CASRLDLMNTEAFF. The chain couples TRBV2 to TRBJ1-1. CDR1 and CDR2 from the germline V gene are SNHLY and FYNNEI. The CDR3 contains 14 residues.

The CDR3 loop reads CASSFDLRDIQYF. The chain employs TRBV5-1 and TRBJ2-4. The CDR3 is made up of 13 amino acids. The germline V gene has CDR1 SGHRS and CDR2 YFSETQ.

The chain combines TRBV12-3 or TRBV12-4 with TRBJ1-1; TCRdb selects TRBD1, and the lack of DNA leaves this call unchecked. The CDR3 sequence is 14 residues long. CDR3 amino acids: CASSPDRANTEAFF.

The chain is built from TRBV28 and TRBJ1-4; no DNA is available, so the TRBD1 call from TCRdb remains unchecked. Germline V gene lookup returns CDR1 MDHEN and CDR2 SYDVKM. This CDR3 region has 14 residues. The CDR3 protein is CASSSSGRFEKLFF. The entire variable domain, with the rest obtained from reference TRBV28 and TRBJ1-4, is as follows: DVKVTQSSRYLVKRTGEKVFLECVQDMDHENMFWYRQDPGLGLRLIYFSYDVKMKEKGDIPEGYSVSREKKERFSLILESASTNQTSMYLCASSSSGRFEKLFFGSGTQLSVL.